This TCR beta chain originates from a study of cytotoxic CD8 clonotypes in ibrutinib-treated CLL. Study as a whole: IGHV unmutated fewer than 18; relapsed/refractory approximately 10; treatment-naive about 14. The study recorded mean values of around 250,000 productive templates and approximately 100,000 productive rearrangements per sample. Findings of the study overall: Sustained-remission and progressing patients had different sampling times. Clonality was higher at ibrutinib response and returned toward baseline at progression.

CDR1 and CDR2 (germline): SGHRS, YFSETQ. The CDR3 has 15 amino acids. With V trimmed by 4 bases and J by 1 base, 3 bases remained unmatched. With regard to this clone: Its antigen is as yet unknown.

Measured with immunoSEQ multiplex PCR; TCRdb has only the in-frame clones, and not every one. The sample shows approximately 280,000 clones, 65% to 85% of them seen only once. The chain employs TRBV5-1 and TRBJ2-3, with 10 bases fitting TRBD1. Sample: PBMCs, taken at disease progression, from a patient treated with ibrutinib. The sequence came from a human donor with chronic lymphocytic leukemia. CDR3: CASSPGTGGTDTQYF. CDR3 coding DNA: TGCGCCAGCAGCCCCGGGACAGGGGGCACAGATACGCAGTATTTT.